These T cell receptor beta chains were read from a single sample in a study of radiation and T cells in renal cell carcinoma. The method was immunoSEQ multiplex PCR; TCRdb's version includes in-frame clones alone and lacks a portion of them. The sample records roughly 100,000 clones, 65% to 90% being singletons. Here the sequenced sample was blood, taken from a patient whose treatment included radiotherapy and nephrectomy. These receptors came from a man aged 45-60 years with renal cell carcinoma. The CDR3 runs from the conserved cysteine through the conserved F or W. A D gene is named only where the DNA matches it firmly. Clone size is not always given. Where it is, it says once, few, many or a class for expanded clones.

TRBJ1-1 | TRBV5-1 | once | TRBD1 | CASSLVPRTGGNTEAFF | TGCGCCAGCAGCTTGGTCCCTCGGACAGGGGGGAACACTGAAGCTTTCTTT
TRBJ1-2 | TRBV19 | . | . | CASREHYELSYGYTF | TGTGCCAGTAGGGAACACTATGAATTGAGCTATGGCTACACCTTC
TRBJ2-1 | TRBV7-9 | once | . | CASSFGLSYNEQFF | TGTGCCAGCAGCTTCGGACTTTCCTACAATGAGCAGTTCTTC
TRBJ2-2 | TRBV7-9 | . | TRBD2 | CASSSALAGDTGELFF | TGTGCCAGCAGCTCGGCACTAGCGGGGGACACCGGGGAGCTGTTTTTT
TRBJ1-6 | TRBV15 | . | TRBD1 | CATARDRGIPPLHF | TGTGCCACAGCCAGGGACAGGGGTATTCCACCCCTCCACTTT
TRBJ1-5 | TRBV5-4 | . | . | CASSFGGGHQPQHF | TGTGCCAGCAGCTTTGGCGGAGGACATCAGCCCCAGCATTTT
TRBJ2-2 | TRBV5-4 | . | TRBD1 | CASSLGTGSLNTGELFF | TGTGCCAGCAGCTTGGGGACAGGCAGTTTGAACACCGGGGAGCTGTTTTTT
TRBJ1-1 | TRBV25-1 | . | TRBD1 | CASSEWTGPNTEAFF | TGTGCCAGCAGTGAATGGACAGGGCCGAACACTGAAGCTTTCTTT
TRBJ1-1 | TRBV7-9 | . | . | CASSSLGGHLNTEAFF | TGTGCCAGCAGCTCCCTAGGGGGGCACTTGAACACTGAAGCTTTCTTT
TRBJ2-3 | TRBV29-1 | few | . | CSVEREEGLFLQDTQYF | TGCAGCGTTGAAAGAGAGGAGGGTCTGTTTTTACAGGATACGCAGTATTTT
TRBJ2-7 | TRBV10-3 | . | . | CAISESAARAYEQYF | TGTGCCATCAGTGAGTCGGCGGCCCGCGCCTACGAGCAGTACTTC
TRBJ2-7 | TRBV5-5 | . | . | CASTFRGGFSYEQYF | TGTGCCAGCACCTTTCGAGGGGGGTTCTCCTACGAGCAGTACTTC
TRBJ2-7 | TRBV7-6 | few | TRBD1 | CASSVGQDSYEQYF | TGTGCCAGCAGCGTAGGACAGGACTCCTACGAGCAGTACTTC
TRBJ2-1 | TRBV18 | medium-sized | TRBD2 | CASSPWTSGNLYNEQFF | TGTGCCAGCTCACCCTGGACTAGCGGGAACCTTTACAATGAGCAGTTCTTC
TRBJ2-5 | TRBV27 | once | TRBD2 | CASKEREVVETQYF | TGTGCCAGCAAGGAGCGGGAGGTGGTAGAGACCCAGTACTTC
TRBJ1-5 | TRBV18 | . | . | CASSPSSSSRGPQHF | TGTGCCAGCTCACCTTCTTCGTCGTCCCGGGGGCCCCAGCATTTT
TRBJ2-3 | TRBV5-4 | . | . | CASSLAKRTDTQYF | TGTGCCAGCAGCTTGGCCAAACGCACAGATACGCAGTATTTT
TRBJ2-7 | TRBV4-1 | . | . | CASSQESLLYEQYF | TGCGCCAGCAGCCAAGAATCACTGCTATACGAGCAGTACTTC
TRBJ2-5 | TRBV5-1 | . | TRBD1 | CASSPRQGAETQYF | TGCGCCAGCAGCCCGAGACAGGGGGCTGAGACCCAGTACTTC
TRBJ2-1 | TRBV14 | . | . | CASSQASPVGEQFF | TGTGCCAGCAGCCAAGCTTCCCCAGTCGGAGAGCAGTTCTTC
TRBJ2-5 | TRBV20-1 | . | . | CSAGAQETQYF | TGCAGTGCAGGGGCCCAAGAGACCCAGTACTTC
TRBJ1-5 | TRBV28 | . | . | CASSPPTGFGIRGQPQHF | TGTGCCAGCAGTCCCCCAACAGGGTTTGGGATTCGCGGGCAGCCCCAGCATTTT
TRBJ2-2 | TRBV7-9 | . | . | CASSSAGSDRANTGELFF | TGTGCCAGCAGCTCAGCCGGGAGTGACAGGGCTAACACCGGGGAGCTGTTTTTT
TRBJ2-2 | TRBV10-3 | . | TRBD2 | CAISGTSGTNTGELFF | TGTGCCATCAGTGGTACTAGCGGAACTAACACCGGGGAGCTGTTTTTT
TRBJ2-5 | TRBV15 | . | . | CATSSGSRETQYF | TGTGCCACCAGCAGTGGCAGTAGGGAGACCCAGTACTTC
TRBJ2-3 | TRBV5-1 | once | . | CASSRGRYSTDTQYF | TGCGCCAGCAGCCGAGGGAGGTACAGCACAGATACGCAGTATTTT
TRBJ1-4 | TRBV29-1 | many | TRBD1 | CSVTGGNEKLFF | TGCAGCGTGACAGGGGGAAATGAAAAACTGTTTTTT
TRBJ2-5 | TRBV6-6 | . | . | CASSYEETQYF | TGTGCCAGCAGTTACGAAGAGACCCAGTACTTC
TRBJ2-5 | TRBV5-1 | . | . | CASSLFGRANDETQYF | TGCGCCAGCAGCTTGTTTGGCAGGGCTAACGATGAGACCCAGTACTTC
TRBJ1-2 | TRBV30 | . | . | CAWDGTNYGYTF | TGTGCCTGGGACGGAACTAACTATGGCTACACCTTC
TRBJ2-5 | TRBV11-2 | . | TRBD2 | CASSLDTSGGSYRRGETQYF | TGTGCCAGCAGCTTAGATACTAGCGGGGGGTCGTACCGACGCGGGGAGACCCAGTACTTC
TRBJ1-2 | TRBV5-1 | . | . | CASSLTPNGGYTF | TGCGCCAGCAGCTTGACGCCGAACGGGGGCTACACCTTC
TRBJ2-7 | TRBV14 | once | . | CASSQGGPSYEQYF | TGTGCCAGCAGCCAAGGGGGGCCGTCCTACGAGCAGTACTTC
TRBJ2-1 | TRBV6-1 | . | . | CASSDAGNEQFF | TGTGCCAGCAGTGATGCCGGCAATGAGCAGTTCTTC